This T cell receptor beta chain was documented in a study of Graves' ophthalmopathy and Graves' hyperthyroidism. Study information: There was a collection of peripheral blood at initial diagnosis, before any treatment.

Germline loops: CDR1 SGHNT, CDR2 YENEEA. This CDR3 is built from 15 residues. V lost 6 bases and J 0 bases, leaving 14 bases between the germline ends. PBMCs stemmed from around 10 ml of fresh peripheral blood. As the template, RNA transcripts were used to amplify TCR beta CDR3 regions. Second-round multiplex PCR followed a first-round RT-PCR using HTBI primers. TCRdb analysed the multiplex PCR reads with MiXCR anew, one entry per CDR3 protein. The sample yields approximately 410,000 distinct CDR3 sequences, over 15% seen once. This clonotype was detected many times. This chain joins TRBV11-3 and TRBJ1-1; TRBD1 is a possible D gene (5 bases). What was sequenced was peripheral blood. This receptor was taken from a woman in her late teens or twenties with stable Graves' hyperthyroidism. This chain's CDR3 is CASSPEGQMNTEAFF. As DNA, the CDR3 is TGTGCCAGCAGTCCTGAGGGGCAGATGAACACTGAAGCTTTCTTT.